This T cell receptor beta chain was obtained from a study of blood T cells in healthy people across ages. A sample-barcoded 5' primer and a J-beta primer mix were used in a second PCR of about 7 to 11 cycles. TCRdb independently ran MiXCR on the 5' RACE reads; one entry per CDR3 protein. Here the sample spans 600,000 to 900,000 distinct CDR3 sequences, about a quarter being singletons. The sample holds a few counts of this clonotype. No antigen is known for it. Study-wide points: The study could not conclusively compare naive and antigen-experienced cells, given its unsorted PBMCs.

The CDR3 runs to 13 residues. Germline V gene data show CDR1 as ENHRY and CDR2 as SYGVKD. V lost 2 bases and J lost 2, with 7 bases in between. The same data also contributed to another study, on T cells of mothers and their children. That study adds: The study obtained over 8 million TCR beta CDR3 reads per mother and around 2.7 million per child. Mother-child pairs who were related displayed a slightly higher overlap than unrelated pairs, a difference that was non-significant.

This receptor was identified in a boy between 5 and 17 years old in good health. Sequenced material: blood. The genes are TRBV10-3 and TRBJ2-7; no clear D gene. The CDR3 region is CAISEGSTYEQYF. The CDR3 coding sequence is TGTGCCATCAGTGAGGGCAGCACCTACGAGCAGTACTTC.